The TCR beta chain under discussion was sequenced for a study of blood T cell repertoires in COVID-19. Germline assignment: CDR1 SGHTA and CDR2 FQGNSA. The V and J ends lost 0 bases and 4 bases, in that order; junction bases with no gene match: 8. The CDR3 spans 18 residues. Clones were sequenced by immunoSEQ multiplex PCR, and TCRdb holds only the in-frame ones, with some missing. The sample lists under 150,000 clones, roughly 88% occurring once. V and J are TRBV7-2 and TRBJ2-3, with 12 bases fitting TRBD2. The sequence was collected from a woman in her 30s with acute COVID-19. Sequencing was done on a sample of PBMCs or T cells enriched from blood (not recorded which). The CDR3 is CASSLAVPSGRVADTQYF. The CDR3 bases are TGTGCCAGCAGCTTAGCGGTGCCTAGCGGGAGGGTCGCAGATACGCAGTATTTT.